The 17 T cell receptor beta chains reported below all come from one sample, sequenced in a study of shared clonotypes between healthy human individuals. Using immunoSEQ multiplex PCR, the repertoire was profiled, and TCRdb retains in-frame clones only, with some absent. Of about 1.1 million clones in the sample, about 72% were seen once. What was sequenced was memory CD4+ T cells from PBMCs. The subset is: CD45RA-negative fraction. These TCRs come from a man between 18 and 35 years old in good health. Some clones in this sample may be carry-over from other donors' samples.

In its sample, this clone was seen many times. The rearrangement joins TRBV5-6 to TRBJ2-7; D is unclear. The CDR3 covers 16 residues. Trimming shortened V by 0 bases and J by 0 bases, and 13 bases separated the two germline ends. CDR1 SGHDT and CDR2 YYEEEE come from the germline V gene. The CDR3 region is CASSLDDPEFSYEQYF. CDR3 nucleotide sequence: TGTGCCAGCAGCTTGGACGACCCCGAGTTCTCCTACGAGCAGTACTTC.

The chain joins TRBV5-1 to TRBJ2-5; D not certain. V dropped 1 base and J dropped 5 bases, with 12 bases sitting between them. CDR3 length equals 14 residues. Germline assignment: CDR1 SGHRS and CDR2 YFSETQ. CDR3 region: CASSLRLVGETQYF. DNA for the CDR3: TGCGCCAGCAGCTTGCGGCTAGTTGGCGAGACCCAGTACTTC.

The chain combines TRBV5-1 with TRBJ2-2, with D possibly TRBD1 on 6 matching bases. The V gene's germline CDR1 is SGHRS and CDR2 YFSETQ. V dropped 4 bases and J dropped 4 bases, with 14 bases sitting between them. This CDR3 has 15 residues. CDR3 sequence (DNA): TGCGCCAGCAGCCGGGAAGGGGGATCCACCGGGGAGCTGTTTTTT. The encoded protein is CASSREGGSTGELFF. The whole variable domain, filled in from reference TRBV5-1 and TRBJ2-2, reads KAGVTQTPRYLIKTRGQQVTLSCSPISGHRSVSWYQQTPGQGLQFLFEYFSETQRNKGNFPGRFSGRQFSNSRSEMNVSTLELGDSALYLCASSREGGSTGELFFGEGSRLTVL.

The chain employs TRBV5-1 and TRBJ2-1; D might be TRBD2 (6 bases). V was pared by 4 bases and J by 6 bases, with 11 bases between. Germline CDR1 reads SGHRS; CDR2 reads YFSETQ. The CDR3 has 13 amino acids. The CDR3 sequence is CASSPTTSNEQFF. CDR3 DNA sequence: TGCGCCAGCAGCCCCACGACTAGCAATGAGCAGTTCTTC.

CDR3 coding DNA: TGCGCCAGCAGCCCTGGACAGGGGGCGTACAATGAGCAGTTCTTC. As protein: CASSPGQGAYNEQFF. J is TRBJ2-1 and V is TRBV5-1, with TRBD1 identical over 11 bases. The CDR3 is 15 residues long. V dropped 4 bases and J dropped 4; count of bases not matched to a gene: 4. Germline V gene data show CDR1 as SGHRS and CDR2 as YFSETQ.

The chain links TRBV4-1 to TRBJ2-1, with a weak D call TRBD2 (7 bases). The CDR3 spans 18 residues. Germline lookup yields CDR1 MGHRA and CDR2 YSYEKL. V lost 4 bases and J lost 4, with 23 bases in between. CDR3 in amino acids: CASSRSFVGGARYNEQFF. CDR3 sequence (DNA): TGCGCCAGCAGCCGGTCTTTTGTTGGGGGGGCGAGGTACAATGAGCAGTTCTTC.

The rearrangement uses TRBV6-4 and TRBJ1-1, with D maybe TRBD1 (5 bases). V gave up 6 bases and J gave up 1 base, with 12 bases separating them. The CDR3 has 14 residues. Germline values: CDR1 MRHNA, CDR2 SNTAGT. The CDR3 region has the DNA TGTGCCAGCAGACAAGGGACGGGGAACACTGAAGCTTTCTTT. Translating it yields CASRQGTGNTEAFF.

The table lists this clone with a few counts. This chain connects TRBV30 to TRBJ1-1, with D unclear. There are 12 residues in the CDR3. The V and J ends lost 3 bases and 4 bases respectively, with 9 bases between them. Germline values: CDR1 GTSNPN, CDR2 SVGIG (reference sequence). CDR3 protein: CAWSGGGTEAFF. CDR3 bases: TGTGCCTGGAGCGGTGGTGGCACTGAAGCTTTCTTT.

The rearrangement uses TRBV11-2 and TRBJ2-4; possible D gene TRBD1, 6 bases. Germline CDR1 SGHAT, CDR2 FQNNGV. This CDR3 is 16 amino acids long. V dropped 2 bases and J dropped 8 bases, with 19 bases sitting between them. CDR3 bases: TGTGCCAGCAGCTTATTGTGGTCGGCAGGGGAGCACATTCAGTACTTC. Translation gives CASSLLWSAGEHIQYF.

This clone showed up just a few times. The V gene is TRBV28, the J gene TRBJ1-2; D is ambiguous. The CDR3 is 12 residues long. V was pared by 5 bases and J by 4 bases, with 8 bases between. Germline CDR1 reads MDHEN; CDR2 reads SYDVKM. CDR3 DNA: TGTGCCAGCAGTCAGGTGGTCTATGGCTACACCTTC. Encoded protein: CASSQVVYGYTF.

CDR3 protein: CASSDPFFEQYF. The CDR3, as DNA: TGTGCCAGCAGTGACCCTTTTTTCGAGCAGTACTTC. The V call is TRBV6-1, the J call TRBJ2-7; D uncertain. Trimming stripped 3 bases from V and 6 bases from J, with 9 bases between. In germline, CDR1 is MNHNS, CDR2 SASEGT. The CDR3 consists of 12 residues.

On this clone itself: Other nucleotide sequences in the sample specify the same CDR3. V is TRBV2 and J is TRBJ2-1, with no clear D. Trimming shortened V by 4 bases and J by 4 bases, and 2 bases separated the two germline ends. The CDR3 has 11 amino acids. Germline CDR1 and CDR2: SNHLY and FYNNEI. In nucleotides, the CDR3 is TGTGCCAGCAGTGTGTACAATGAGCAGTTCTTC. This sequence encodes CASSVYNEQFF.

The V and J genes are TRBV9 and TRBJ2-1; perhaps TRBD2 as D (5 bases). CDR1 SGDLS and CDR2 YYNGEE come from the germline V gene. Deletions cut 0 bases from V and 3 bases from J, with 7 bases between. The CDR3 runs 14 residues. CDR3 DNA sequence: TGTGCCAGCAGCGTAGACGGAGGCTACAATGAGCAGTTCTTC. Protein product: CASSVDGGYNEQFF.

The chain couples TRBV6-6 to TRBJ1-5; 11 bases are shared with TRBD1. The ends lost 6 bases at V and 5 bases at J; junction bases unmatched: 3. Germline lookup yields CDR1 MNHNY and CDR2 SVGAGI (reference sequence). The CDR3 loop spans 14 amino acids. The CDR3 DNA follows: TGTGCCAGCAGAGGACAGGGGGCCGATCAGCCCCAGCATTTT. Its translation is CASRGQGADQPQHF.

V is TRBV18 and J is TRBJ2-2, with D perhaps TRBD2 (6 bases). The germline V gene has CDR1 KGHSH and CDR2 LQKENI. V was pared by 2 bases and J by 6 bases, with 13 bases between. The CDR3 runs 15 residues. The CDR3 nucleotides are TGTGCCAGCTCACCAACGCACACGGGGGCCGGGGAGCTGTTTTTT. It yields the protein CASSPTHTGAGELFF.

This sequence joins TRBV4-2 and TRBJ2-5; TRBD1 matches at 10 bases. Germline loops: CDR1 LGHNA, CDR2 YNFKEQ. Trimming took 3 bases from V and 1 from J; bases not matched to a gene: 2. This CDR3 is built from 15 residues. The CDR3 nucleotides are TGTGCCAGCAGCCAGGGACAGGGGTCCCAAGAGACCCAGTACTTC. This gives the protein CASSQGQGSQETQYF.

This clone was seen only once. The chain recombines TRBV4-2 with TRBJ2-3, with TRBD2 as a possible D gene (5 bases). The CDR3 spans 14 residues. Germline CDR1 reads LGHNA; CDR2 reads YNFKEQ. V was cut by 3 bases and J by 4 bases, with 11 bases left in between. CDR3 nucleotide sequence: TGTGCCAGCAGCCAGGGTGGGAGCGCAGATACGCAGTATTTT. This translates into CASSQGGSADTQYF.